The T cell receptor beta chain under discussion was sequenced for a study of cytomegalovirus exposure and HLA in healthy donors. Separation from the roughly 690-subject first cohort characterized the roughly 120-subject validation cohort, to which the donors belonged. The germline V gene encodes CDR1 MRHNA and CDR2 SNTAGT. The V end lost 3 bases, the J end lost 0 bases, and 11 bases lay between the germline ends. This CDR3 region has 15 residues. Profiled with immunoSEQ multiplex PCR; TCRdb holds only in-frame clones, not every one. Of around 69,000 clones in the sample, roughly 95% were seen once. This chain connects TRBV6-4 to TRBJ2-5, with D possibly matching TRBD1 (5 bases). The sequence was obtained from a woman under 30 in good health and CMV-seropositive. Sequenced: PBMCs. The CDR3 bases are TGTGCCAGCAGTGAAGGGGCAGCCAACCAAGAGACCCAGTACTTC. Residues: CASSEGAANQETQYF.